The 32 T cell receptor beta chains below were found in one sample sequenced in a study of shared clonotypes between healthy human individuals. Assay used: immunoSEQ multiplex PCR; TCRdb lists only in-frame clones, some missing. The table has over a million clones, 95% to 99% seen once; the top ten hold roughly 0.42%. Material: naive CD4+ T cells sorted from blood. The subset: CD45RA+ positively selected. These receptors were taken from a man aged 25 to 40 in good health.

The chain has TRBV5-1 and TRBJ1-1; the D gene is possibly TRBD1 (6 bases). CDR1 and CDR2 (germline): SGHRS, YFSETQ. The CDR3 extends over 13 amino acids. V was cut by 4 bases and J by 6 bases, with 13 bases left in between. CDR3 DNA: TGCGCCAGCAGCCTATACAGGGTGGCTGAAGCTTTCTTT. Its protein is CASSLYRVAEAFF.

The V and J genes are TRBV28 and TRBJ2-7, with 9 positions matching TRBD1. The CDR3 spans 14 residues. Germline V lookup: CDR1 MDHEN, CDR2 SYDVKM. V gave up 6 bases and J gave up 7 bases; unmatched junction bases: 10. The CDR3 protein is CASRSEQGAFEQYF. The CDR3 DNA follows: TGTGCCAGCAGATCGGAACAGGGGGCGTTTGAGCAGTACTTC.

CDR3 DNA: TGCGCCAGCAGTGAGTCCCAAGGAGTTACGCAGTATTTT. Its protein is CASSESQGVTQYF. J is TRBJ2-3 and V is TRBV10-1; D is uncertain. Germline values: CDR1 WNHNN, CDR2 SYGVQD (reference sequence). The CDR3 is 13 residues long. Between the trimmed V and J ends, which lost 0 bases and 8 bases, there was a span of 9 bases.

A remark on this clone: This sample includes further DNA sequences coding for the same CDR3. The rearrangement uses TRBV18 and TRBJ1-2; D possibly corresponds to TRBD1 (5 bases). V was cut by 2 bases and J by 2 bases, with 9 bases left in between. The CDR3 extends over 14 amino acids. Germline V CDR1 and CDR2: KGHSH, LQKENI. CDR3 loop: CASSPTTVNYGYTF. CDR3 bases: TGTGCCAGCTCACCAACGACAGTCAACTATGGCTACACCTTC.

V usage is TRBV5-8 and J usage is TRBJ1-5; D gene unclear. Germline CDR1 and CDR2: SGHTS and YDEGEE. CDR3 size: 14 residues. V lost 4 bases and J lost 7, with 15 bases in between. CDR3 sequence (DNA): TGTGCCAGCAGCGGACGGGTAGGTAACCAGCCCCAGCATTTT. It translates to CASSGRVGNQPQHF.

The J gene is TRBJ1-2, the V gene TRBV11-2, with a tentative D call TRBD1 (5 bases). Germline values: CDR1 SGHAT, CDR2 FQNNGV. V lost 2 bases and J lost 6, with 10 bases in between. The CDR3 consists of 13 residues. The DNA for the CDR3 is TGTGCCAGCAGCTTACGGGGGTTGCATGGCTACACCTTC. Protein sequence: CASSLRGLHGYTF.

The rearrangement joins TRBV21-1 to TRBJ1-1. TRBV21-1 is reported as a pseudogene. The CDR3 spans 14 residues. CDR3 in DNA: TGTGCCAGCAGCATTATGGGAGGGGGCACTGAAGCTTTCTTT. This sequence encodes CASSIMGGGTEAFF.

The CDR3 region has the DNA TGTGCCAGTAGTATTCGGCGGCAGCCCCAGCATTTT. Protein: CASSIRRQPQHF. The chain recombines TRBV19 with TRBJ1-5; unclear D gene. V was pared by 3 bases and J by 7 bases, with 7 bases between. CDR1 and CDR2 from the germline V gene are LNHDA and SQIVND (reference sequence). This CDR3 has 12 amino acids. Together with reference TRBV19 and TRBJ1-5, the CDR3 gives the full variable domain: DGGITQSPKYLFRKEGQNVTLSCEQNLNHDAMYWYRQDPGQGLRLIYYSQIVNDFQKGDIAEGYSVSREKKESFPLTVTSAQKNPTAFYLCASSIRRQPQHFGDGTRLSIL.

The rearrangement uses TRBV15 and TRBJ1-4; 7 nucleotides align to TRBD1. The J segment lost 8 bases and the V segment lost 4 bases, leaving 7 bases of the junction unmatched. CDR1 is LNHNV, CDR2 YYDKDF, per germline (reference sequence). The CDR3 sequence is 14 residues long. The CDR3 DNA is TGTGCCACCAGCACTTGGACAGGTAGCGAAAAACTGTTTTTT. It yields the protein CATSTWTGSEKLFF.

The gene calls are TRBV29-1 and TRBJ1-2; D ambiguous. The germline CDR1 and CDR2 sequences are SQVTM and ANQGSEA. The CDR3 totals 13 residues. V lost 7 bases to trimming and J lost 8 bases, with 20 bases between them. In nucleotides, the CDR3 is TGCAGCGCCCAACTCCCAGGATTGAGAGGCTACACCTTC. Its translation: CSAQLPGLRGYTF.

The chain is built from TRBV11-2 and TRBJ2-5; D is uncertain. Trimming stripped 5 bases from V and 1 base from J, with 11 bases between. The CDR3 is made up of 14 amino acids. Germline V gives CDR1 SGHAT, CDR2 FQNNGV. CDR3 DNA: TGTGCCAGCAGCCCAAAGACCCCCCAAGAGACCCAGTACTTC. It codes for CASSPKTPQETQYF.

This sequence joins TRBV18 and TRBJ2-7; 9 bases map to TRBD1. Germline trimming cut 6 bases from V and 6 bases from J; bases unmatched to any gene: 12. The CDR3 covers 15 residues. Germline CDR1 is KGHSH and CDR2 is LQKENI. CDR3 amino acids: CASSFLRDREGEQYF. The DNA of the CDR3 is TGTGCCAGCTCTTTTCTCCGGGACAGGGAAGGCGAGCAGTACTTC.

This chain connects TRBV6-5 to TRBJ2-1, with 9 bases identical to TRBD1. CDR3 length: 16 residues. The V segment lost 2 bases and the J segment 8 bases; nucleotides outside the gene matches: 10. The germline V gene encodes CDR1 MNHEY and CDR2 SVGAGI. The CDR3 sequence: CASSYPGTGSEDEQFF. CDR3 bases: TGTGCCAGCAGTTACCCCGGGACAGGGAGTGAGGATGAGCAGTTCTTC.

The rearrangement uses TRBV19 and TRBJ2-7; D is uncertain. Looked up from germline, CDR1 is LNHDA and CDR2 is SQIVND (reference sequence). The V gene lost 2 bases and the J gene lost 1 base, with 9 bases spanning the gap. The CDR3 is 14 residues long. In DNA, the CDR3 is TGTGCCAGTAGTATAAACCGGCCATCCTACGAGCAGTACTTC. Translating gives CASSINRPSYEQYF.

This chain joins TRBV6-5 and TRBJ2-1; D is ambiguous. The germline gives CDR1 MNHEY, CDR2 SVGAGI. The length of the CDR3 is 13 residues. V lost 6 bases and J 3 bases, leaving 9 bases between the germline ends. The CDR3 nucleotides read TGTGCCAGCAGGCCCATCGGCTACAATGAGCAGTTCTTC. Its translation is CASRPIGYNEQFF.

This chain links TRBV28 with TRBJ2-7; D unresolved. V dropped 3 bases and J dropped 3 bases, with 9 bases sitting between them. CDR1 and CDR2 from the germline V gene are MDHEN and SYDVKM. This CDR3 has 13 residues. DNA of the CDR3: TGTGCCAGCAGTTTCGTGACGAACTACGAGCAGTACTTC. Encoded protein: CASSFVTNYEQYF.

As concerns this clone: The same CDR3 can be traced to other DNA sequences in this sample. The CDR3 DNA follows: TGTGCCAGCAGTTTAGGACAGGGGAGCTACGAGCAGTACTTC. It codes for CASSLGQGSYEQYF. The V call is TRBV27, the J call TRBJ2-7, with TRBD1 matching 9 bases. The CDR3 is 14 residues long. The ends lost 2 bases at V and 3 bases at J; junction bases unmatched: 2. Germline values: CDR1 MNHEY, CDR2 SMNVEV (reference sequence).

The gene calls are TRBV4-3 and TRBJ2-1, with D unclear. The CDR3 extends over 16 amino acids. Germline assignment: CDR1 LGHNA and CDR2 YSLEER. V was trimmed by 1 base and J by 6 bases, leaving 16 bases between them. The CDR3 DNA is TGCGCCAGCAGCCAAGTCCAAAGTGCCGAGCTCAATGAGCAGTTCTTC. Translation: CASSQVQSAELNEQFF.

This clone turned up a few times. The same CDR3 is also encoded by other DNA sequences in this sample. The rearrangement links TRBV28 to TRBJ2-1; D unclear. CDR1 is MDHEN and CDR2 is SYDVKM in the germline V gene. V dropped 3 bases and J dropped 7 bases, with 7 bases sitting between them. The CDR3 is 12 amino acids. The CDR3 loop is CASSFLGNEQFF. DNA for the CDR3: TGTGCCAGCAGTTTTTTGGGGAATGAGCAGTTCTTC.

This clone was seen once. This sample also contains other DNA sequences that code for the same CDR3. The V gene is TRBV5-1, the J gene TRBJ2-7; 8 bases are shared with TRBD2. Trimming cost V 1 base and J 4 bases; bases outside gene matches: 1. Germline lookup yields CDR1 SGHRS and CDR2 YFSETQ. The CDR3 has 13 residues. The CDR3 here is CASSLTSGYEQYF. CDR3 nucleotide sequence: TGCGCCAGCAGCTTGACTAGCGGTTACGAGCAGTACTTC.

The V gene is TRBV5-1, the J gene TRBJ2-3; possible D gene TRBD2, 5 bases. V lost 5 bases to trimming and J lost 2 bases, with 12 bases between them. The CDR3 covers 14 residues. The V gene's germline CDR1 is SGHRS and CDR2 YFSETQ. The DNA for the CDR3 is TGCGCCAGCAGGGCGGAGGTCCACACAGATACGCAGTATTTT. Protein sequence: CASRAEVHTDTQYF.

The chain links TRBV7-8 to TRBJ2-2; D gene uncertain. This CDR3 contains 14 residues. V was clipped by 2 bases and J by 5 bases, with 9 bases between them. Germline CDR1 SGHVS, CDR2 FQNEAQ. CDR3: CASSLRARTGELFF. DNA of the CDR3: TGTGCCAGCAGCTTACGGGCCAGGACCGGGGAGCTGTTTTTT.

The rearrangement joins TRBV19 to TRBJ2-1; no clear D gene. The CDR3 extends over 15 amino acids. V lost 2 bases and J lost 8, with 16 bases in between. Germline V gives CDR1 LNHDA, CDR2 SQIVND (reference sequence). CDR3 protein: CASSIPRHEKDEQFF. The CDR3 DNA reads TGTGCCAGTAGTATACCGCGGCATGAGAAGGATGAGCAGTTCTTC.

The genes are TRBV6-5 and TRBJ2-5; 7 bases are shared with TRBD1. This CDR3 is built from 16 residues. J lost 2 bases, V lost 2 bases, and 8 bases had no gene match. From germline, CDR1 is MNHEY and CDR2 SVGAGI. The CDR3 nucleotides are TGTGCCAGCAGTTACCCGACAGGGTTCGGGCAAGAGACCCAGTACTTC. Translating it yields CASSYPTGFGQETQYF.

The gene calls are TRBV4-1 and TRBJ2-1, with 9 positions matching TRBD1. Germline CDR1 is MGHRA and CDR2 is YSYEKL. This CDR3 region has 16 residues. V lost 4 bases to trimming and J lost 2 bases; unmatched junction nucleotides: 6. The CDR3 region is CASSPAGTGTYNEQFF. As DNA, the CDR3 is TGCGCCAGCAGCCCCGCCGGGACAGGGACCTACAATGAGCAGTTCTTC.

The chain uses TRBV12-1 and TRBJ1-1. TRBV12-1 is marked as a pseudogene. This CDR3 is built from 14 residues. Here the CDR3 reads CASSFPGGDTEAFF. CDR3 nucleotide sequence: TGTGCCAGCAGCTTTCCCGGGGGGGACACTGAAGCTTTCTTT.

The V call is TRBV9, the J call TRBJ2-1; the D is unclear. CDR1 is SGDLS, CDR2 YYNGEE, per germline. The CDR3 is 16 residues long. V was clipped by 1 base and J by 0 bases, with 11 bases between them. The CDR3 nucleotides are TGTGCCAGCAGCGTACGCCAGACGAGCTCCTACAATGAGCAGTTCTTC. This encodes CASSVRQTSSYNEQFF. The full variable domain, in which reference TRBV9 and TRBJ2-1 provide the parts outside the CDR3, is DSGVTQTPKHLITATGQRVTLRCSPRSGDLSVYWYQQSLDQGLQFLIQYYNGEERAKGNILERFSAQQFPDLHSELNLSSLELGDSALYFCASSVRQTSSYNEQFFGPGTRLTVL.

This clone was observed a single time. The chain is built from TRBV27 and TRBJ2-7, with D possibly TRBD2 on 5 matching bases. Between the trimmed V and J ends, which lost 4 bases and 2 bases, there was a span of 15 bases. The germline CDR1 and CDR2 sequences are MNHEY and SMNVEV (reference sequence). This CDR3 spans 15 amino acids. This CDR3 reads CASSWRALSPYEQYF. CDR3 nucleotides: TGTGCCAGCAGTTGGCGGGCCTTATCCCCCTACGAGCAGTACTTC.

This chain joins TRBV18 and TRBJ1-3, with TRBD1 as a possible D gene (5 bases). The CDR3 spans 17 residues. From germline, CDR1 is KGHSH and CDR2 LQKENI. The ends were cut back, 6 bases at V and 0 bases at J, with 18 bases in the middle. CDR3 in amino acids: CASSPLVDITSGNTIYF. For the CDR3, the DNA is TGTGCCAGCTCCCCTCTTGTGGACATCACCTCTGGAAACACCATATATTTT. Together with reference TRBV18 and TRBJ1-3, the CDR3 gives the full variable domain: NAGVMQNPRHLVRRRGQEARLRCSPMKGHSHVYWYRQLPEEGLKFMVYLQKENIIDESGMPKERFSAEFPKEGPSILRIQQVVRGDSAAYFCASSPLVDITSGNTIYFGEGSWLTVV.

The chain carries TRBV5-1 and TRBJ2-6; 7 bases map to TRBD1. CDR1 and CDR2 from the germline V gene are SGHRS and YFSETQ. CDR3 size: 17 residues. V was clipped by 4 bases and J by 2 bases; unmatched bases: 9. The CDR3 nucleotides are TGCGCCAGCAGCATCTCGACAGGGTCCGCTGGGGCCAACGTCCTGACTTTC. Translation gives CASSISTGSAGANVLTF.

The rearrangement links TRBV5-6 to TRBJ2-1; D remains unclear. V lost 1 base and J lost 3, with 8 bases in between. CDR3 size: 14 residues. Germline CDR1 and CDR2: SGHDT and YYEEEE. DNA of the CDR3: TGTGCCAGCAGCTTGATACTGATCTACAATGAGCAGTTCTTC. This gives the protein CASSLILIYNEQFF.

The chain couples TRBV29-1 to TRBJ2-7, with 7 bases matching TRBD1. CDR1 SQVTM and CDR2 ANQGSEA come from the germline V gene. V shed 4 bases, J shed 4 bases, and the junction held 10 bases outside the gene matches. The CDR3 runs 14 residues. In DNA, the CDR3 is TGCAGCGTTGGGGGGCCCGGGACAGTTTACGAGCAGTACTTC. It encodes CSVGGPGTVYEQYF.